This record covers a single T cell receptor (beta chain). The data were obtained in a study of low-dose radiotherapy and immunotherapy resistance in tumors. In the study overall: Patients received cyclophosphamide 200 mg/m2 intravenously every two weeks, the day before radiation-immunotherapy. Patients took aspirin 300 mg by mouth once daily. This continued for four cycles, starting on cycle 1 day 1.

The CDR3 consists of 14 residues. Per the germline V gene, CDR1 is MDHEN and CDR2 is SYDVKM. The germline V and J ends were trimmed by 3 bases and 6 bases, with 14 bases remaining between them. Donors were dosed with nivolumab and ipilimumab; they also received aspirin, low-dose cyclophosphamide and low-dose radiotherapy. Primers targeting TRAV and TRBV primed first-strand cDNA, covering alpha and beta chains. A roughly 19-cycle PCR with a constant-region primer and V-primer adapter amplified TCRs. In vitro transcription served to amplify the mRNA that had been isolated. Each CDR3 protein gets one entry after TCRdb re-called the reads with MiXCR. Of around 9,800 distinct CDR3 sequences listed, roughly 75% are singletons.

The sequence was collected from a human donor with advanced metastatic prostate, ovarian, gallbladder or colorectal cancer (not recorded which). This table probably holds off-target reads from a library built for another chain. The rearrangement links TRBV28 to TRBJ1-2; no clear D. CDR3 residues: CASSLSARRDGYTF. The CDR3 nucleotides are TGTGCCAGCAGTTTGTCCGCCCGGAGGGATGGCTACACCTTC.